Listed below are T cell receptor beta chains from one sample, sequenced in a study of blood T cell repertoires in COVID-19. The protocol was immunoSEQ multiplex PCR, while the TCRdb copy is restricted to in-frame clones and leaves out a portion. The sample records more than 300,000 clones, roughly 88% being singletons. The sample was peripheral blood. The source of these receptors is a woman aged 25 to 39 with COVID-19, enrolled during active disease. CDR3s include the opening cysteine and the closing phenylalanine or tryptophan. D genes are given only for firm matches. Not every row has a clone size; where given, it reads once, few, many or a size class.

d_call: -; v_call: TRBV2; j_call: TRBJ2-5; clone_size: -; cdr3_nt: TGTGCCAGCAGTGAAGTGGGGGCTGGGGAGACCCAGTACTTC; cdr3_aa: CASSEVGAGETQYF
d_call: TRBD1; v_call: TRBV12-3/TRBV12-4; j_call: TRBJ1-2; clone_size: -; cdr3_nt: TGTGCCAGCAGTTTAGCCGGGACAGACGGCTACACCTTC; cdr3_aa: CASSLAGTDGYTF
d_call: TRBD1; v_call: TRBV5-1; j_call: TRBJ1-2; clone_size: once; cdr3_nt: TGCGCCAGCTCCGGGACAGGGACGAATGGCTACACCTTC; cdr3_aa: CASSGTGTNGYTF
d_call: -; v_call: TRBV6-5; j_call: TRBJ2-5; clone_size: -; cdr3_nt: TGTGCCAGCAGTATGGCAGTTATTTACCAAGAGACCCAGTACTTC; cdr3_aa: CASSMAVIYQETQYF
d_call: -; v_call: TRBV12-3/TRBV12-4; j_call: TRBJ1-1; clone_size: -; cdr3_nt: TGTGCCAGCACCCCATTCAGGGCCACTGAAGCTTTCTTT; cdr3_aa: CASTPFRATEAFF
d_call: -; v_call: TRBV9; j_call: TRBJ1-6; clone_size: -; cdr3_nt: TGTGCCAGCAGCGTTGGAAGAGCGTCCGGTAATTCACCCCTCCACTTT; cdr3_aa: CASSVGRASGNSPLHF
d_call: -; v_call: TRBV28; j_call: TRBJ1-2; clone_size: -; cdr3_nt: TGTGCCAGCAATACCGGGACACTTTATGGCTACACCTTC; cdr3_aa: CASNTGTLYGYTF
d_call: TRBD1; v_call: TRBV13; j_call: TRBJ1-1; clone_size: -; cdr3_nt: TGTGCCAGCAGCCACAAAAAGGACAGGGCAGTATCTTTGAACACTGAAGCTTTCTTT; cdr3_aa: CASSHKKDRAVSLNTEAFF
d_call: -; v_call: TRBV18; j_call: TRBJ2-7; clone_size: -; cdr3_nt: TGTGCCAGCTCACCACCGGGACTTTCCTACGAGCAGTACTTC; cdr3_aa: CASSPPGLSYEQYF
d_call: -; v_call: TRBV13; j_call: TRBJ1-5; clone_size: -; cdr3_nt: TGTGCCAGCAGCTTAGGCCGGGGTCAGCCCCAGCATTTT; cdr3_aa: CASSLGRGQPQHF
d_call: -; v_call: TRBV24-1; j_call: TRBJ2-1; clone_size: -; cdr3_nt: TGTGCCACCAGTGAAACTGGGACTCCAAAAATCGAGCAGTTCTTC; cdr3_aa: CATSETGTPKIEQFF
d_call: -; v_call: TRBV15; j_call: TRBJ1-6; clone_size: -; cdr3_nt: TGTGCCACCAGCAGGTTGAAGGGGGATTCACCCCTCCACTTT; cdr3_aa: CATSRLKGDSPLHF
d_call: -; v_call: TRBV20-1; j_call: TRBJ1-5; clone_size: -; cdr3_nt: TGCAGTGCTAGTATACAGACCCGGAGCAATCAGCCCCAGCATTTT; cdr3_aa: CSASIQTRSNQPQHF
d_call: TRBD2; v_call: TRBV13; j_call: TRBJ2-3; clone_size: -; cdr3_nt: TGTGCCAGCAGCTTTACCGGGGGGATAGATACGCAGTATTTT; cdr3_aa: CASSFTGGIDTQYF
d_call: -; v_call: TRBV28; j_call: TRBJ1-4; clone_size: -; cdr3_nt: TGTGCCAGCAGCCAGGTTTATAATGAAAAACTGTTTTTT; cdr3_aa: CASSQVYNEKLFF
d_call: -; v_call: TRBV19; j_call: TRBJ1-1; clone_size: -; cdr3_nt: TGTGCCAGTAGTATTGGGCAGGGAAGCACTGAAGCTTTCTTT; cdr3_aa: CASSIGQGSTEAFF
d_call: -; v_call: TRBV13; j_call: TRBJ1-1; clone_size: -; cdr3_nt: TGTGCCAGCAGCTTACTTGGGGCGGCAAACACTGAAGCTTTCTTT; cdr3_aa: CASSLLGAANTEAFF
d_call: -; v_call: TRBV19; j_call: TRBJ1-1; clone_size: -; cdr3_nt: TGTGCCAGTAGTATATCAGGGTTATCGAACACTGAAGCTTTCTTT; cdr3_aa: CASSISGLSNTEAFF
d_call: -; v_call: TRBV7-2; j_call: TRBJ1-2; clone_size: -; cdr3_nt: TGTGCCAGCAGCTTCGGACAGCACTATGGCTACACCTTC; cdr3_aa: CASSFGQHYGYTF
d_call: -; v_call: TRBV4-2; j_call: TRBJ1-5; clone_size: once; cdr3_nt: TGTGCCAGCAGCCCGGAGAGCGAAAATCAGCCCCAGCATTTT; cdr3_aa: CASSPESENQPQHF
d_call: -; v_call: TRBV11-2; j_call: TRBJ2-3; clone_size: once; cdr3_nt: TGTGCCAGCAGCTTAGATCTCCGGCAGTATTTT; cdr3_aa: CASSLDLRQYF
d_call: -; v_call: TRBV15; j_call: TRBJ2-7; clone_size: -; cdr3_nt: TGTGCCACCAGCAGAGATGCCGGGACAACCTACGAGCAGTACTTC; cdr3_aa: CATSRDAGTTYEQYF
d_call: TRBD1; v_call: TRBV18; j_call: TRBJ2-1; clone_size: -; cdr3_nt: TGTGCCAGCTCACCAGGACAGGGAAGGAACAATGAGCAGTTCTTC; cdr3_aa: CASSPGQGRNNEQFF
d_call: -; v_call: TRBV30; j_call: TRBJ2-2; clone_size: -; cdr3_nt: TGTGCCTGGAGTGTAATGGGGGGACTTGGCGGGGAGCTGTTTTTT; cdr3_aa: CAWSVMGGLGGELFF
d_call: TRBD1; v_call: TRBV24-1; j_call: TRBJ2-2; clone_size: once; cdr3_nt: TGTGCCACCAGTCAGGGGGTATCCACCGGGGAGCTGTTTTTT; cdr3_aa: CATSQGVSTGELFF
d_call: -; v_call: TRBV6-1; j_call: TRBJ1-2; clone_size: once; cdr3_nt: TGTGCCAGCAGTGAAGCGCAAATACTTATGATTGGCTATGGCTACACCTTC; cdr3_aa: CASSEAQILMIGYGYTF
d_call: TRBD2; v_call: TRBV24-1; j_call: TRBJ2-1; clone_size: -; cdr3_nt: TGTGCCACCAGTGATTTAGCCAGCGGGGGGATCCAGTTCTTC; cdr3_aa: CATSDLASGGIQFF
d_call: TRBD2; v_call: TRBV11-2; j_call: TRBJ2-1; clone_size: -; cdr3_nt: TGTGCCAGCAGCTTCGGACTAGCGGGTCCCAATGAGCAGTTCTTC; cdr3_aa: CASSFGLAGPNEQFF
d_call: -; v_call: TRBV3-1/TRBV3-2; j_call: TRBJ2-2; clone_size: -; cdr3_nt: TGTGCCAGCAGCCAAGGAGGACTAACCACCGGGGAGCTGTTTTTT; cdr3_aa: CASSQGGLTTGELFF
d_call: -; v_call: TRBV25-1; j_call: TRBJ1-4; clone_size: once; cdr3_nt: TGTGCCAGCAGTGAGTTTGGGGGGGATGAAAAACTGTTTTTT; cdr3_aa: CASSEFGGDEKLFF
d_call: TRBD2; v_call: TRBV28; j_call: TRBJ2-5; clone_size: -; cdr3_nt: TGTGCCAGCAACGTAGCGGGGGGAATAGAGACCCAGTACTTC; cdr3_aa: CASNVAGGIETQYF
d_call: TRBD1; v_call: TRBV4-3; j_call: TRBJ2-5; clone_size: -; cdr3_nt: TGCGCCAGCAGCCAAGGGACAGGGGGTGGTTGGGAGACCCAGTACTTC; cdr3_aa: CASSQGTGGGWETQYF
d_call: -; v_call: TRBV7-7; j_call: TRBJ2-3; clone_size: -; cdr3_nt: TGTGCTAGCAGGGCTACACTAGACAACACAGATACGCAGTATTTT; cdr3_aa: CASRATLDNTDTQYF
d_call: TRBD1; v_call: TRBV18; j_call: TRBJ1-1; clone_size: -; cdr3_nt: TGTGCCAGCTCACCCCTGGGACAGGGGAAGGGTGAAGCTTTCTTT; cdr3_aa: CASSPLGQGKGEAFF
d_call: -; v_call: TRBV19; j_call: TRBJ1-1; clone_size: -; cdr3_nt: TGTGCCAGTAGTATAGGTGGAGCTGAAGCTTTCTTT; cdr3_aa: CASSIGGAEAFF
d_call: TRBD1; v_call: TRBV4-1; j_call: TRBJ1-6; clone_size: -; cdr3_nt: TGCGCCAGCAGCCAACTCCCCAAGCGGACAGGGTATAATTCACCCCTCCACTTT; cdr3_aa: CASSQLPKRTGYNSPLHF
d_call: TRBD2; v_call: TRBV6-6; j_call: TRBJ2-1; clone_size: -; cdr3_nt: TGTGCCAGCAGTTCGGGACTAGCGGACTACAATGAGCAGTTCTTC; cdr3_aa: CASSSGLADYNEQFF
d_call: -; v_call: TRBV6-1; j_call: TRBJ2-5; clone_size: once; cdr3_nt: TGTGCCAGCAGTGAAACCTTCCCAGGGCAAGAGACCCAGTACTTC; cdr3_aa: CASSETFPGQETQYF